The 29 T cell receptor beta chains given below trace back to one sample, sequenced in a study of cytomegalovirus exposure and HLA in healthy donors. PCR amplification relied on 60 Vbeta primers (plus 13 Jbeta primers). Here immunoSEQ multiplex PCR was the method, and the copy in TCRdb shows in-frame clones only, minus some. The sample records approximately 84,000 clones, around four fifths being singletons. The source material was PBMCs. These receptors all come from a male donor in good health and CMV-seropositive.

The chain recombines TRBV30 with TRBJ2-7, with D perhaps matching TRBD2 (6 bases). The length of the CDR3 is 16 residues. CDR1 is GTSNPN and CDR2 is SVGIG in the germline V gene (reference sequence). V dropped 4 bases and J dropped 3 bases, with 22 bases sitting between them. CDR3 sequence reads: CAWTLGGGSGFYEQYF. CDR3 bases: TGTGCCTGGACCCTTGGGGGTGGTAGCGGATTCTACGAGCAGTACTTC.

J is TRBJ2-3 and V is TRBV6-4; weak D call: TRBD1 (8 bases). The CDR3 is 16 amino acids. CDR1 and CDR2 from the germline V gene are MRHNA and SNTAGT. Trimming removed 2 bases at V and 6 bases at J, with 18 bases between. This chain's CDR3 is CASSDNGGTGWDTQYF. In nucleotides, the CDR3 is TGTGCCAGCAGTGACAACGGGGGGACAGGTTGGGATACGCAGTATTTT.

The gene calls are TRBV2 and TRBJ2-3; the D gene is possibly TRBD2 (5 bases). Germline CDR1 is SNHLY and CDR2 is FYNNEI. V was clipped by 6 bases and J by 0 bases, with 16 bases between them. The CDR3 covers 16 residues. CDR3 amino acids: CASSLSKGGSTDTQYF. In DNA, the CDR3 is TGTGCCAGCAGCCTTTCGAAGGGCGGGAGCACAGATACGCAGTATTTT.

CDR3 sequence (DNA): TGTGCCAGCAGCACGGACAGGAAGTACGAGCAGTACTTC. This sequence encodes CASSTDRKYEQYF. The chain links TRBV10-3 to TRBJ2-7; 7 positions agree with TRBD1. V lost 10 bases and J lost 4; bases outside the gene matches: 10. CDR3 length: 13 residues. Germline V CDR1 and CDR2: ENHRY, SYGVKD.

The rearrangement links TRBV5-1 to TRBJ2-3; D perhaps matches TRBD2 (5 bases). Trimming took 0 bases from V and 4 from J, leaving 9 bases between them. CDR3 length: 14 amino acids. Germline CDR1 SGHRS, CDR2 YFSETQ. The CDR3 is CASSLALASDTQYF. The CDR3 nucleotides are TGCGCCAGCAGCTTGGCGCTAGCTTCAGATACGCAGTATTTT.

In this sample, this clone turned up once. The CDR3 coding sequence is TGTGCCATCAGTGAGTCGAAGGCTCGGCGGGAGGGCCGACTGTACGAGCAGTACTTC. Encoded protein: CAISESKARREGRLYEQYF. The V call is TRBV10-3, the J call TRBJ2-7; 9 nucleotides line up with TRBD2. With 0 bases clipped from V and 4 bases from J, the junction kept 16 bases outside the gene matches. CDR1 and CDR2 from the germline V gene are ENHRY and SYGVKD. This CDR3 is built from 19 residues.

The gene calls are TRBV4-1 and TRBJ2-5; 11 nucleotides match TRBD2. The CDR3 is 16 residues long. Germline V gene lookup returns CDR1 MGHRA and CDR2 YSYEKL. V shed 2 bases and J 5 bases; nucleotides not matched to a gene: 7. This CDR3 reads CASSQPGLAGSETQYF. The CDR3, as DNA: TGCGCCAGCAGCCAACCCGGACTAGCGGGTTCGGAGACCCAGTACTTC.

The chain employs TRBV7-9 and TRBJ1-2; 7 bases are a match to TRBD1. Germline trimming cut 5 bases from V and 5 bases from J; bases unmatched to any gene: 5. The germline CDR1 and CDR2 sequences are SEHNR and FQNEAQ (reference sequence). This CDR3 is 13 amino acids long. The CDR3 nucleotides are TGTGCCAGCAGCATGACAGGGACATATGGCTACACCTTC. This codes for CASSMTGTYGYTF.

The J gene is TRBJ2-1, the V gene TRBV19, with D tentatively TRBD2 (6 bases). V dropped 0 bases and J dropped 6 bases, with 15 bases sitting between them. Germline assignment: CDR1 LNHDA and CDR2 SQIVND (reference sequence). The CDR3 is 16 amino acids. The CDR3 nucleotides are TGTGCCAGTAGTATAGAGACTAGTTGGGGGGTCAATGAGCAGTTCTTC. Residues: CASSIETSWGVNEQFF.

The genes are TRBV28 and TRBJ2-1, with 8 bases that match TRBD2. CDR1 is MDHEN and CDR2 is SYDVKM in the germline V gene. The V and J ends lost 6 bases and 6 bases, in that order; junction bases with no gene match: 16. The CDR3 contains 17 residues. CDR3 bases: TGTGCCAGCAGCCCCGTTGGCGGGAGGCATGCGGCCAATGAGCAGTTCTTC. Protein sequence: CASSPVGGRHAANEQFF.

The chain couples TRBV10-1 to TRBJ2-1; D is possibly TRBD2 (6 bases). Per germline, CDR1 WNHNN and CDR2 SYGVQD (reference sequence). The CDR3 runs to 16 residues. V lost 3 bases to trimming and J lost 8 bases, with 20 bases between them. The CDR3 here is CASSDYSLAQRDEQFF. The CDR3 DNA follows: TGCGCCAGCAGTGATTACTCTCTAGCGCAGAGGGATGAGCAGTTCTTC.

This rearrangement joins TRBV9 to TRBJ1-3; tentative D call: TRBD1 (5 bases). Germline CDR1 is SGDLS and CDR2 is YYNGEE. CDR3 size: 16 residues. V was trimmed by 4 bases and J by 0 bases, leaving 14 bases between them. CDR3 loop: CASSISTVISGNTIYF. CDR3 nucleotide sequence: TGTGCCAGCAGCATATCGACAGTTATCTCTGGAAACACCATATATTTT.

This chain links TRBV5-1 with TRBJ2-1; D is perhaps TRBD2 (6 bases). The CDR3 is 15 amino acids. V shed 5 bases and J shed 8 bases, with 20 bases lying between them. Germline V gene lookup returns CDR1 SGHRS and CDR2 YFSETQ. The CDR3 reads CASRERERLRDEQFF. In nucleotides, the CDR3 is TGCGCCAGCAGAGAACGGGAGAGGCTTAGGGATGAGCAGTTCTTC.

This chain's CDR3 is CASSPPEGAAYNEQFF. CDR3 nucleotide sequence: TGTGCCAGCTCACCACCCGAAGGGGCGGCCTACAATGAGCAGTTCTTC. The chain is built from TRBV18 and TRBJ2-1, with a tentative D call TRBD1 (5 bases). This CDR3 contains 16 residues. The germline gives CDR1 KGHSH, CDR2 LQKENI. The ends were cut back, 0 bases at V and 2 bases at J, with 11 bases in the middle.

The rearrangement links TRBV15 to TRBJ1-2; 9 nucleotides align to TRBD1. Trimming took 0 bases from V and 6 from J; bases not matched to a gene: 2. The CDR3 consists of 14 residues. Germline CDR1 is LNHNV and CDR2 is YYDKDF (reference sequence). Here the CDR3 reads CATSRETGGHGYTF. The CDR3 region has the DNA TGTGCCACCAGCAGAGAGACAGGGGGACATGGCTACACCTTC.

The J gene is TRBJ2-7, the V gene TRBV5-1; D ambiguous. CDR1 is SGHRS and CDR2 is YFSETQ in the germline V gene. The CDR3 is 15 residues long. V was cut by 2 bases and J by 2 bases, with 14 bases left in between. CDR3 residues: CASSFRPGSPYEQYF. The CDR3 DNA is TGCGCCAGCAGCTTTCGACCGGGTTCCCCCTACGAGCAGTACTTC.

The V and J genes are TRBV7-9 and TRBJ1-5; D might be TRBD1 (6 bases). The CDR3 is made up of 13 amino acids. Germline V CDR1 and CDR2: SEHNR, FQNEAQ (reference sequence). Trimming removed 5 bases from V and 6 bases from J, with 11 bases in between. CDR3 region: CASSPQGTQPQHF. The CDR3 nucleotides read TGTGCCAGCAGCCCACAGGGTACTCAGCCCCAGCATTTT. Full variable domain (rest looked up from reference TRBV7-9 and TRBJ1-5): DTGVSQNPRHKITKRGQNVTFRCDPISEHNRLYWYRQTLGQGPEFLTYFQNEAQLEKSRLLSDRFSAERPKGSFSTLEIQRTEQGDSAMYLCASSPQGTQPQHFGDGTRLSIL.

The J gene is TRBJ2-2, the V gene TRBV5-1; 7 nucleotides line up with TRBD1. The CDR3 runs to 15 residues. V gave up 0 bases and J gave up 3 bases; unmatched junction bases: 2. Germline V CDR1 and CDR2: SGHRS, YFSETQ. CDR3 region: CASSLDRGDTGELFF. DNA for the CDR3: TGCGCCAGCAGCTTGGACAGGGGCGACACCGGGGAGCTGTTTTTT. Variable domain in full (rest from reference TRBV5-1 and TRBJ2-2): KAGVTQTPRYLIKTRGQQVTLSCSPISGHRSVSWYQQTPGQGLQFLFEYFSETQRNKGNFPGRFSGRQFSNSRSEMNVSTLELGDSALYLCASSLDRGDTGELFFGEGSRLTVL.

The chain is built from TRBV7-6 and TRBJ2-1; 10 positions agree with TRBD2. V lost 7 bases and J lost 6; bases outside the gene matches: 21. This CDR3 has 19 amino acids. Germline lookup yields CDR1 SGHVS and CDR2 FNYEAQ. DNA of the CDR3: TGTGCCAGCATCACCCGGACCGGCCAGGTAGCGGGAGGACGCAATGAGCAGTTCTTC. Protein: CASITRTGQVAGGRNEQFF.

The chain is built from TRBV6-1 and TRBJ1-3; 8 bases map to TRBD1. Unmatched junction bases numbered 4, after V lost 3 bases and J lost 3 bases. The CDR3 loop spans 15 amino acids. Germline CDR1 MNHNS, CDR2 SASEGT. The CDR3 protein is CASSEQGAFGNTIYF. The CDR3, as DNA: TGTGCCAGCAGTGAGCAGGGGGCATTTGGAAACACCATATATTTT.

A word on this clone: A read error may produce the germline difference seen at one junction end. The CDR3 DNA reads TGTTCCAGCACTGTTCGACAGGGAAGTGGCTACACCTTC. This sequence encodes CSSTVRQGSGYTF. The chain joins TRBV7-9 to TRBJ1-2, with 7 bases matching TRBD1. CDR3 size: 13 residues. Germline CDR1 and CDR2: SEHNR and FQNEAQ (reference sequence).

V is TRBV5-4 and J is TRBJ2-2, with D unresolved. Per germline, CDR1 SGHNT and CDR2 YYREEE (reference sequence). V lost 0 bases and J 1 base, leaving 4 bases between the germline ends. The CDR3 has 14 residues. CDR3 in amino acids: CASSLAVNTGELFF. CDR3 nucleotides: TGTGCCAGCAGCTTGGCGGTGAACACCGGGGAGCTGTTTTTT. The entire variable domain, with the rest obtained from reference TRBV5-4 and TRBJ2-2, is as follows: ETGVTQSPTHLIKTRGQQVTLRCSSQSGHNTVSWYQQALGQGPQFIFQYYREEENGRGNFPPRFSGLQFPNYSSELNVNALELDDSALYLCASSLAVNTGELFFGEGSRLTVL.

This clone was counted only a few times. V and J are TRBV21-1 and TRBJ1-1; TRBD1, the table's D call, lacks a check against the DNA. TRBV21-1 is noted as a pseudogene. This CDR3 contains 14 residues. CDR3 protein: CASSEYRMGTEAFF. The CDR3 DNA follows: TGTGCCAGCAGCGAATACAGGATGGGGACTGAAGCTTTCTTT.

This clone was picked up one time. The rearrangement links TRBV19 to TRBJ1-2, with no clear D. Germline values: CDR1 LNHDA, CDR2 SQIVND (reference sequence). The CDR3 loop spans 14 amino acids. V dropped 7 bases and J dropped 5 bases, with 17 bases sitting between them. CDR3 nucleotides: TGTGCCAGTAAAGGGAGGGAAAATATTTATGGCTACACCTTC. It is translated as CASKGRENIYGYTF.

The chain is built from TRBV30 and TRBJ2-5; 7 bases align to TRBD2. In germline, CDR1 is GTSNPN, CDR2 SVGIG (reference sequence). The V and J ends lost 5 bases and 5 bases, in that order; junction bases with no gene match: 8. This CDR3 is 13 amino acids long. The CDR3, as DNA: TGTGCCTGGGCTGGGGGGGGAGGGGAGACCCAGTACTTC. As protein: CAWAGGGGETQYF.

This clone was seen once. The chain has TRBV15 and TRBJ2-7; 15 positions agree with TRBD2. CDR3 length equals 16 residues. The V gene end was trimmed by 5 bases and the J gene end by 10 bases; junction bases not matched to a gene: 12. From germline, CDR1 is LNHNV and CDR2 YYDKDF (reference sequence). DNA for the CDR3: TGTGCCACCAGCGTCGGAGGACTAGCGGGAGGGCCAAGACAGTACTTC. Encoded protein: CATSVGGLAGGPRQYF.

V gene TRBV7-3 combines with J gene TRBJ2-3; D might be TRBD2 (5 bases). The CDR3 runs 15 residues. V dropped 6 bases and J dropped 6 bases, with 19 bases sitting between them. In germline, CDR1 is SGHTA, CDR2 FQGTGA. As DNA, the CDR3 is TGTGCCAGCAGTTCCCTGGGCGGCCCGGGGGATACGCAGTATTTT. Its translation: CASSSLGGPGDTQYF.

This clone was detected only a few times. V is TRBV6-6 and J is TRBJ2-3, with a weak D call TRBD2 (5 bases). The V gene's germline CDR1 is MNHNY and CDR2 SVGAGI (reference sequence). The CDR3 loop spans 12 amino acids. V was pared by 10 bases and J by 4 bases, with 12 bases between. CDR3 protein: CATGLMSDTQYF. The CDR3 DNA sequence: TGTGCCACAGGACTGATGTCAGATACGCAGTATTTT.

This chain uses TRBV19 with TRBJ1-2, with 8 bases matching TRBD1. V shed 4 bases and J 4 bases; nucleotides not matched to a gene: 11. This CDR3 has 16 residues. Germline CDR1 LNHDA, CDR2 SQIVND (reference sequence). The CDR3 bases are TGTGCCAGTAGTACCCTGGACAGGGTGTCTGCCTATGGCTACACCTTC. As protein: CASSTLDRVSAYGYTF. The whole variable domain, filled in from reference TRBV19 and TRBJ1-2, reads DGGITQSPKYLFRKEGQNVTLSCEQNLNHDAMYWYRQDPGQGLRLIYYSQIVNDFQKGDIAEGYSVSREKKESFPLTVTSAQKNPTAFYLCASSTLDRVSAYGYTFGSGTRLTVV.